These 25 T cell receptor beta chains originate from one sample sequenced in a study of beta chain features in type 1 diabetes. The whole isolated RNA underwent reverse transcription, so sequencing captured expressed TCRB transcripts. Produced via immunoSEQ multiplex PCR; TCRdb's table is partial and in-frame only. Among just over 450,000 clones listed, 25% to 35% were seen once. The sequencing input was naive CD4+ T cells from blood. All receptors derive from a man between 18 and 35 years old in good health.

J is TRBJ2-7 and V is TRBV10-3, with D perhaps matching TRBD1 (6 bases). CDR3 length equals 15 residues. Trimming took 0 bases from V and 0 from J, leaving 9 bases between them. The V gene's germline CDR1 is ENHRY and CDR2 SYGVKD. The CDR3 spells CAISESMGASYEQYF. Here the CDR3 DNA reads TGTGCCATCAGTGAGTCGATGGGGGCCTCCTACGAGCAGTACTTC.

This clone was observed a few times. This chain joins TRBV4-2 and TRBJ2-1; the match to TRBD2 covers 8 bases. The ends lost 1 base at V and 7 bases at J; junction bases unmatched: 9. The CDR3 is made up of 16 amino acids. Germline V gene data show CDR1 as LGHNA and CDR2 as YNFKEQ. CDR3 sequence: CASSQVLEASGNEQFF. CDR3 sequence (DNA): TGTGCCAGCAGCCAAGTTCTTGAGGCTAGCGGGAATGAGCAGTTCTTC.

This chain uses TRBV30 with TRBJ1-2; 7 nucleotides align to TRBD1. The V segment lost 4 bases and the J segment 4 bases; nucleotides outside the gene matches: 3. Germline assignment: CDR1 GTSNPN and CDR2 SVGIG (reference sequence). The CDR3 loop spans 12 amino acids. The CDR3 DNA reads TGTGCCTGGACAGGGGGAGTCTATGGCTACACCTTC. It yields the protein CAWTGGVYGYTF.

On this clone: Other DNA sequences in the sample encode the same CDR3. The chain combines TRBV29-1 with TRBJ2-3; 8 nucleotides line up with TRBD1. The CDR3 contains 12 residues. The junction had 0 bases not matched to a gene; V was cut back by 4 bases and J by 3 bases. Looked up from germline, CDR1 is SQVTM and CDR2 is ANQGSEA. The CDR3 DNA sequence: TGCAGCGTTGGGACAGGGACAGATACGCAGTATTTT. Protein: CSVGTGTDTQYF.

The chain carries TRBV6-6 and TRBJ2-1; D uncertain. Trimming stripped 5 bases from V and 10 bases from J, with 12 bases between. The CDR3 consists of 12 residues. Germline CDR1 is MNHNY and CDR2 is SVGAGI (reference sequence). The CDR3 protein is CASSARSWEQFF. The CDR3 DNA follows: TGTGCCAGCAGTGCCAGGTCTTGGGAGCAGTTCTTC.

The chain couples TRBV21-1 to TRBJ1-5. TRBV21-1 is termed a pseudogene. The CDR3 runs 10 residues. CDR3 loop: CASSNQPQHF. CDR3 nucleotide sequence: TGTGCCAGCAGTAATCAGCCCCAGCATTTT.

The CDR3 DNA follows: TGTGCCAGCAGCCCGGGGAGCGGGCTTCCCTACGAGCAGTACTTC. Amino acid sequence: CASSPGSGLPYEQYF. The chain is built from TRBV7-2 and TRBJ2-7, with a weak D call TRBD2 (6 bases). Germline V gene data show CDR1 as SGHTA and CDR2 as FQGNSA. V shed 5 bases and J shed 2 bases, with 16 bases lying between them. The length of the CDR3 is 15 residues.

The chain couples TRBV7-2 to TRBJ2-7; D may be TRBD2 (6 bases). Trimming removed 6 bases at V and 0 bases at J, with 15 bases between. Germline V gene lookup returns CDR1 SGHTA and CDR2 FQGNSA. There are 15 residues in the CDR3. In DNA, the CDR3 is TGTGCCAGCAGTTTGGCGGGATCGAGCTCCTACGAGCAGTACTTC. This encodes CASSLAGSSSYEQYF.

The J gene is TRBJ2-3, the V gene TRBV7-3; TRBD2 matches 12 bases. The V segment lost 5 bases and the J segment 1 base; nucleotides outside the gene matches: 4. CDR1 SGHTA and CDR2 FQGTGA come from the germline V gene. The CDR3 extends over 16 amino acids. CDR3 coding DNA: TGTGCCAGCAGCGGTCGGACTAGCGGGGGCACAGATACGCAGTATTTT. Translating it yields CASSGRTSGGTDTQYF.

As DNA, the CDR3 is TGTGCCAGCAGTTACGGCCCCAAGGCCCACAATGAGCAGTTCTTC. Encoded protein: CASSYGPKAHNEQFF. The V call is TRBV6-6, the J call TRBJ2-1; D gene unclear. Germline loops: CDR1 MNHNY, CDR2 SVGAGI (reference sequence). The V and J ends lost 2 bases and 5 bases respectively, with 13 bases between them. The CDR3 extends over 15 amino acids.

This clone was seen more than once but under ten times. The gene calls are TRBV4-1 and TRBJ2-7, with 11 bases fitting TRBD2. The CDR3 has 16 residues. V lost 0 bases to trimming and J lost 5 bases; unmatched junction nucleotides: 6. Germline CDR1 is MGHRA and CDR2 is YSYEKL. For the CDR3, the DNA is TGCGCCAGCAGCCAAGAATCGGCTAGCGGGAGGCACGAGCAGTACTTC. It codes for CASSQESASGRHEQYF.

This clone came up a few times. This chain joins TRBV14 and TRBJ1-3; D gene unclear. CDR3 length: 13 residues. Trimming pared 6 bases from V and 0 bases from J, leaving 6 bases between. Looked up from germline, CDR1 is SGHDN and CDR2 is FVKESK. The CDR3 sequence is CASRRASGNTIYF. The CDR3 nucleotides read TGTGCCAGCAGAAGAGCCTCTGGAAACACCATATATTTT.

The CDR3 reads CASSQGTGGYEQYF. The CDR3 DNA reads as TGTGCCAGCAGCCAGGGGACAGGGGGCTACGAGCAGTACTTC. The chain recombines TRBV7-2 with TRBJ2-7; 11 nucleotides align to TRBD1. Trimming at V came to 5 bases and at J to 3 bases, leaving 3 bases not matched to a gene. The CDR3 is 14 amino acids. Germline-derived CDR1 and CDR2 are SGHTA and FQGNSA. Full variable domain (outside the CDR3, taken from reference TRBV7-2 and TRBJ2-7): GAGVSQSPSNKVTEKGKDVELRCDPISGHTALYWYRQSLGQGLEFLIYFQGNSAPDKSGLPSDRFSAERTGGSVSTLTIQRTQQEDSAVYLCASSQGTGGYEQYFGPGTRLTVT.

This clone is a singleton in its sample. The chain joins TRBV6-6 to TRBJ1-4; TRBD1 aligns across 9 bases. The CDR3 loop spans 14 amino acids. Germline V CDR1 and CDR2: MNHNY, SVGAGI (reference sequence). J was trimmed by 8 bases and V by 6 bases; bases with no gene match: 7. CDR3 sequence: CASRGTGFREKLFF. The CDR3 DNA sequence: TGTGCCAGCAGGGGGACAGGGTTTCGAGAAAAACTGTTTTTT.

This chain joins TRBV28 and TRBJ1-1; 8 bases line up with TRBD1. Per germline, CDR1 MDHEN and CDR2 SYDVKM. CDR3 size: 15 residues. V lost 5 bases and J lost 0; bases outside the gene matches: 5. CDR3 sequence: CASSGPGQVNTEAFF. The DNA of the CDR3 is TGTGCCAGCAGTGGGCCGGGACAGGTGAACACTGAAGCTTTCTTT.

V usage is TRBV4-2 and J usage is TRBJ2-4; 7 bases are a match to TRBD2. CDR3 size: 15 residues. CDR1 is LGHNA and CDR2 is YNFKEQ in the germline V gene. V was pared by 6 bases and J by 5 bases, with 10 bases of the junction left unmatched. This chain's CDR3 is CASRDQREQQNIQYF. DNA of the CDR3: TGTGCCAGCAGAGATCAGCGGGAACAACAAAACATTCAGTACTTC.

The genes are TRBV4-2 and TRBJ2-5, with D uncertain. With 1 base removed from V and 3 bases from J, the gap between germline ends came to 3 bases. The CDR3 sequence is 12 residues long. In germline, CDR1 is LGHNA, CDR2 YNFKEQ. The CDR3 coding sequence is TGTGCCAGCAGCCAAGTTGAAGAGACCCAGTACTTC. Encoded protein: CASSQVEETQYF.

The rearrangement joins TRBV4-1 to TRBJ2-7, with 12 bases fitting TRBD2. The germline CDR1 and CDR2 sequences are MGHRA and YSYEKL. Trimming took 2 bases from V and 2 from J; bases not matched to a gene: 4. The length of the CDR3 is 16 residues. The CDR3 coding sequence is TGCGCCAGCAGCCAACCCACTAGCGGGAGGACCTACGAGCAGTACTTC. It translates to CASSQPTSGRTYEQYF.

The rearrangement joins TRBV30 to TRBJ2-1; 12 bases line up with TRBD2. After removal of 1 base from V and 3 bases from J, the junction contained 1 base not matched to a gene. In germline, CDR1 is GTSNPN, CDR2 SVGIG (reference sequence). The CDR3 contains 15 residues. CDR3 sequence reads: CAWSETSGGYNEQFF. DNA for the CDR3: TGTGCCTGGAGTGAGACTAGCGGGGGCTACAATGAGCAGTTCTTC.

The rearrangement uses TRBV5-1 and TRBJ2-3; 7 bases align to TRBD2. Germline V gene sequence: CDR1 SGHRS, CDR2 YFSETQ. V shed 0 bases and J 2 bases; nucleotides not matched to a gene: 3. This CDR3 contains 15 residues. This chain's CDR3 is CASSLGDYDTDTQYF. As DNA, the CDR3 is TGCGCCAGCAGCTTGGGGGACTATGACACAGATACGCAGTATTTT.

The rearrangement uses TRBV29-1 and TRBJ2-5; the D is unclear. There are 14 residues in the CDR3. V lost 4 bases and J lost 2, with 14 bases in between. The germline gives CDR1 SQVTM, CDR2 ANQGSEA. The CDR3 region has the DNA TGCAGCGTTGTTGATCTTAATAGTCAAGAGACCCAGTACTTC. As protein: CSVVDLNSQETQYF.

The gene calls are TRBV30 and TRBJ2-7; TRBD1 matches 12 bases. The CDR3 has 15 amino acids. V was pared by 0 bases and J by 5 bases, with 5 bases of the junction left unmatched. Germline CDR1 is GTSNPN and CDR2 is SVGIG (reference sequence). The CDR3 loop reads CAWSVLGTGGNEQYF. CDR3 in DNA: TGTGCCTGGAGTGTACTTGGGACAGGGGGCAACGAGCAGTACTTC.

This chain links TRBV29-1 with TRBJ2-1; the match to TRBD1 covers 7 bases. This CDR3 spans 12 amino acids. With V trimmed by 5 bases and J by 7 bases, 5 bases remained unmatched. CDR1 is SQVTM, CDR2 ANQGSEA, per germline. The CDR3 DNA reads as TGCAGCGTTTCTGACAGGGAGAATGAGCAGTTCTTC. Its protein is CSVSDRENEQFF.

This chain links TRBV15 with TRBJ2-1; 12 nucleotides align to TRBD2. The CDR3 sequence is 17 residues long. Germline CDR1 reads LNHNV; CDR2 reads YYDKDF (reference sequence). V gave up 0 bases and J gave up 4 bases; unmatched junction bases: 4. In nucleotides, the CDR3 is TGTGCCACCAGCAGAGATGTAACTAGCGGGGGGTACAATGAGCAGTTCTTC. This sequence encodes CATSRDVTSGGYNEQFF.

This clone has just a few counts. This chain joins TRBV4-2 and TRBJ2-1; 8 bases line up with TRBD1. Trimming cost V 4 bases and J 7 bases; bases outside gene matches: 12. From germline, CDR1 is LGHNA and CDR2 YNFKEQ. The CDR3 runs to 16 residues. DNA of the CDR3: TGTGCCAGCAGCCGAGCCGGGACAGGCAATATTAATGAGCAGTTCTTC. It yields the protein CASSRAGTGNINEQFF.